The 18 T cell receptor beta chains below were found in one sample sequenced in a study of T cells in tuberculosis. Data came from immunoSEQ multiplex PCR; TCRdb stores just in-frame clones and leaves some out. The sample records 60,000 or so clones, 81% being singletons. Sorting used thawed, overnight-rested PBMC stained with anti-CD3, a viability dye and GMM-loaded CD1B tetramer. C32 glucose monomycolate from Rhodococcus equi was loaded onto the CD1B tetramers. Sequenced material: CD1b-GMM tetramer-negative cells sorted from PBMCs. The receptors derive from an adult woman with latent tuberculosis.

V usage is TRBV19 and J usage is TRBJ1-3, with a tentative D call TRBD1 (6 bases). CDR1 and CDR2 from the germline V gene are LNHDA and SQIVND (reference sequence). This CDR3 spans 14 amino acids. Trimming left V 4 bases short and J 1 base short, with 8 bases between. CDR3: CASSTGDSGNTIYF. The CDR3 DNA follows: TGTGCCAGTAGTACAGGGGATTCTGGAAACACCATATATTTT. Drawing the rest from reference TRBV19 and TRBJ1-3, the complete variable domain is DGGITQSPKYLFRKEGQNVTLSCEQNLNHDAMYWYRQDPGQGLRLIYYSQIVNDFQKGDIAEGYSVSREKKESFPLTVTSAQKNPTAFYLCASSTGDSGNTIYFGEGSWLTVV.

This chain connects TRBV19 to TRBJ1-3, with D possibly matching TRBD1 (6 bases). This CDR3 is built from 16 residues. CDR1 is LNHDA and CDR2 is SQIVND in the germline V gene (reference sequence). The V end was cut by 6 bases, the J end by 2 bases, with 17 bases between. CDR3: CASRPTGILPGNTIYF. CDR3 nucleotides: TGTGCCAGTAGACCAACAGGGATTTTGCCTGGAAACACCATATATTTT.

This chain connects TRBV27 to TRBJ2-1, with TRBD1 identical over 9 bases. Germline-derived CDR1 and CDR2 are MNHEY and SMNVEV (reference sequence). V gave up 4 bases and J gave up 0 bases; unmatched junction bases: 7. The CDR3 has 17 residues. CDR3 residues: CASSWGQGQSSYNEQFF. Written as DNA, the CDR3 is TGTGCCAGCAGTTGGGGACAGGGTCAGAGCTCCTACAATGAGCAGTTCTTC.

This clone appeared a single time. This chain joins TRBV2 and TRBJ1-4; the match to TRBD1 covers 7 bases. CDR3 length: 15 amino acids. After removal of 4 bases from V and 5 bases from J, the junction contained 7 bases not matched to a gene. Germline V gene data show CDR1 as SNHLY and CDR2 as FYNNEI. CDR3 protein: CASSVGGGRNEKLFF. The CDR3 region has the DNA TGTGCCAGCAGTGTAGGGGGCGGACGCAATGAAAAACTGTTTTTT.

The V and J genes are TRBV6-6 and TRBJ1-3, with D hard to call. V lost 7 bases and J lost 0, with 10 bases in between. Germline CDR1 is MNHNY and CDR2 is SVGAGI (reference sequence). The CDR3 is made up of 14 amino acids. In nucleotides, the CDR3 is TGTGCCAGCAACATACAGAGCTCTGGAAACACCATATATTTT. Residues: CASNIQSSGNTIYF.

The chain links TRBV27 to TRBJ2-7, with D perhaps matching TRBD2 (6 bases). V was trimmed by 8 bases and J by 3 bases, leaving 14 bases between them. Germline values: CDR1 MNHEY, CDR2 SMNVEV (reference sequence). This CDR3 has 13 amino acids. The DNA for the CDR3 is TGTGCCAGCGGTCCGGGACTGAACTACGAGCAGTACTTC. It is translated as CASGPGLNYEQYF.

This chain connects TRBV2 to TRBJ1-1, with D unresolved. V lost 6 bases and J lost 1, with 9 bases in between. CDR1 and CDR2 from the germline V gene are SNHLY and FYNNEI. The CDR3 covers 13 residues. CDR3 nucleotides: TGTGCCAGCAGCCGGGTTTGGAACACTGAAGCTTTCTTT. This sequence encodes CASSRVWNTEAFF.

This clone was counted once. The rearrangement links TRBV4-3 to TRBJ2-2; 10 nucleotides line up with TRBD2. This CDR3 is 18 amino acids long. CDR1 is LGHNA, CDR2 YSLEER, per germline. Germline trimming cut 0 bases from V and 2 bases from J; bases unmatched to any gene: 6. CDR3 in DNA: TGCGCCAGCAGCCAAGATGTAGCGGGGGGCCGCAACACCGGGGAGCTGTTTTTT. This codes for CASSQDVAGGRNTGELFF.

The chain recombines TRBV4-1 with TRBJ2-7, with 11 bases that match TRBD2. Per germline, CDR1 MGHRA and CDR2 YSYEKL. This CDR3 comprises 15 residues. Losses at the gene ends were 4 bases for V and 5 bases for J; bases not matched to a gene: 7. The CDR3 DNA sequence: TGCGCCAGCAGCCTTAGCGGGAGGGCCTCAGACGAGCAGTACTTC. It codes for CASSLSGRASDEQYF.

This clone has just a few counts. The V and J genes are TRBV9 and TRBJ1-5; D is unresolved. CDR1 and CDR2 from the germline V gene are SGDLS and YYNGEE. V lost 0 bases to trimming and J lost 6 bases, with 10 bases between them. This CDR3 region has 14 residues. CDR3 DNA sequence: TGTGCCAGCAGCGTAGAGTGGGAGAGTCAGCCCCAGCATTTT. It yields the protein CASSVEWESQPQHF.

The chain links TRBV11-2 to TRBJ1-1; a possible D gene is TRBD1 (6 bases). The CDR3 length is 13 residues. Germline CDR1 is SGHAT and CDR2 is FQNNGV. With 1 base removed from V and 9 bases from J, the gap between germline ends came to 12 bases. DNA for the CDR3: TGTGCCAGCAGCTTAGGGGGGCTTGAGAAAGCTTTCTTT. Translation gives CASSLGGLEKAFF. Together with reference TRBV11-2 and TRBJ1-1, the CDR3 gives the full variable domain: EAGVAQSPRYKIIEKRQSVAFWCNPISGHATLYWYQQILGQGPKLLIQFQNNGVVDDSQLPKDRFSAERLKGVDSTLKIQPAKLEDSAVYLCASSLGGLEKAFFGQGTRLTVV.

This chain links TRBV27 with TRBJ2-7; 9 nucleotides align to TRBD2. After removal of 5 bases from V and 9 bases from J, the junction contained 17 bases not matched to a gene. The V gene's germline CDR1 is MNHEY and CDR2 SMNVEV (reference sequence). CDR3 length equals 16 residues. CDR3 bases: TGTGCCAGCAGTCCCCAACCCAGCGGGAGGTCTTATGGGCAGTACTTC. The encoded protein is CASSPQPSGRSYGQYF.

The chain is built from TRBV19 and TRBJ2-7; no definite D call. V was pared by 3 bases and J by 0 bases, with 9 bases between. In germline, CDR1 is LNHDA, CDR2 SQIVND (reference sequence). CDR3 length: 14 amino acids. This chain's CDR3 is CASSMVESSYEQYF. The CDR3 DNA reads TGTGCCAGTAGTATGGTGGAGAGCTCCTACGAGCAGTACTTC.

The genes are TRBV6-5 and TRBJ1-2, with D possibly TRBD1 on 5 matching bases. The CDR3 totals 14 residues. The germline gives CDR1 MNHEY, CDR2 SVGAGI. V was cut by 6 bases and J by 4 bases, with 15 bases left in between. For the CDR3, the DNA is TGTGCCAGCAGCTATACGGGGGGAAGCTATGGCTACACCTTC. Encoded protein: CASSYTGGSYGYTF.

On this clone: Its ends do not fully match the called genes, so a read error is possible. This chain joins TRBV13 and TRBJ2-5, with a weak D call TRBD1 (7 bases). The CDR3 sequence is 15 residues long. Looked up from germline, CDR1 is PRHDT and CDR2 is FYEKMQ (reference sequence). The CDR3 spells CASSVGPQGGETQYF. The CDR3 coding sequence is TGTGCCAGCAGCGTAGGACCGCAGGGGGGTGAGACCCAGTACTTC.

This clone occurred once. This chain connects TRBV6-5 to TRBJ2-5; 7 nucleotides match TRBD1. J gave up 2 bases and V 4 bases, and 10 bases lay outside the gene matches. The CDR3 consists of 16 residues. Per germline, CDR1 MNHEY and CDR2 SVGAGI. In DNA form, the CDR3 reads TGTGCCAGCAGTTCCCCCGGACAGGCGATACAAGAGACCCAGTACTTC. Encoded protein: CASSSPGQAIQETQYF.

The chain employs TRBV5-1 and TRBJ2-7; 7 nucleotides line up with TRBD1. The germline gives CDR1 SGHRS, CDR2 YFSETQ. The CDR3 totals 14 residues. V gave up 2 bases and J gave up 6 bases; unmatched junction bases: 8. CDR3 in amino acids: CASSLRTGNGEQYF. DNA of the CDR3: TGCGCCAGCAGCTTACGGACAGGAAACGGCGAGCAGTACTTC.

The CDR3 sequence is CASSLEAGGFPEQYF. The CDR3 DNA reads TGCGCCAGCAGCTTGGAGGCAGGGGGGTTCCCCGAGCAGTACTTC. The rearrangement links TRBV5-1 to TRBJ2-7, with D maybe TRBD1 (7 bases). The CDR3 covers 15 residues. From germline, CDR1 is SGHRS and CDR2 YFSETQ. Trimming removed 0 bases from V and 6 bases from J, with 16 bases in between.